This T cell receptor beta chain was found in a study of blood T cell repertoires in COVID-19. The method was immunoSEQ multiplex PCR; TCRdb's version includes in-frame clones alone and lacks a portion of them. The data contain some 41,000 clones, 65% to 85% of them singletons. The germline V gene encodes CDR1 SGHNT and CDR2 YYREEE (reference sequence). The CDR3 runs 13 residues. Trimming left V 6 bases short and J 5 bases short, with 11 bases between. This TCR was recovered from a man aged 80 or over in a cohort sampled during active COVID-19. V gene TRBV5-4 combines with J gene TRBJ2-2; a possible D gene is TRBD2 (7 bases). Sequenced input: peripheral blood. In nucleotides, the CDR3 is TGTGCCAGCACGCGGGGGCGGACCGGGGAGCTGTTTTTT. Translated, it gives CASTRGRTGELFF. Drawing the rest from reference TRBV5-4 and TRBJ2-2, the complete variable domain is ETGVTQSPTHLIKTRGQQVTLRCSSQSGHNTVSWYQQALGQGPQFIFQYYREEENGRGNFPPRFSGLQFPNYSSELNVNALELDDSALYLCASTRGRTGELFFGEGSRLTVL.